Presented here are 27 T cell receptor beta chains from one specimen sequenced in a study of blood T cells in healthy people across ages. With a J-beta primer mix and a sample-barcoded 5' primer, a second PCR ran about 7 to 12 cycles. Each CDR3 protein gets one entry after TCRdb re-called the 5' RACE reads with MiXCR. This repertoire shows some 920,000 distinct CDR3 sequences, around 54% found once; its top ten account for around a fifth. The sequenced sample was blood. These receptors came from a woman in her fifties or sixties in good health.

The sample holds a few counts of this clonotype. The CDR3 DNA reads TGTGCCAGCAGCGTAGCTACGTGGAGAATCGGGGGCTACACCTTC. This gives the protein CASSVATWRIGGYTF. V is TRBV9 and J is TRBJ1-2, with D uncertain. Germline V gene data show CDR1 as SGDLS and CDR2 as YYNGEE. V lost 0 bases, J lost 8 bases, and 17 bases lay in between. This CDR3 has 15 residues.

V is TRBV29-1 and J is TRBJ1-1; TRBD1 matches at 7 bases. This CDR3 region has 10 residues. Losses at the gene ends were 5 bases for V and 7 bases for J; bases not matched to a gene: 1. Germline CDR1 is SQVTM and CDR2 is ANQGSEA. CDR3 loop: CSVRDSEAFF. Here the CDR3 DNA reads TGCAGCGTTAGGGACAGTGAAGCTTTCTTT.

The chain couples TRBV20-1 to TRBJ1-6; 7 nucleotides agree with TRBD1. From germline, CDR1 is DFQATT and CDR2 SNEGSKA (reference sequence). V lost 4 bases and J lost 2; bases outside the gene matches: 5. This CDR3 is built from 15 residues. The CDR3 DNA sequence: TGCAGTGCTAAAGAAGGGGGCGCCTATAATTCACCCCTCCACTTT. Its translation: CSAKEGGAYNSPLHF.

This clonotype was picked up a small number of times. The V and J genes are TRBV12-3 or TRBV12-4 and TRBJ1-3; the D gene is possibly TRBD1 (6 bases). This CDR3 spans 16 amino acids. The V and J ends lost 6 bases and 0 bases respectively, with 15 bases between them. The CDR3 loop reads CASSPGASSSGNTIYF. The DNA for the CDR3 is TGTGCCAGCAGCCCAGGGGCGTCGAGCTCTGGAAACACCATATATTTT.

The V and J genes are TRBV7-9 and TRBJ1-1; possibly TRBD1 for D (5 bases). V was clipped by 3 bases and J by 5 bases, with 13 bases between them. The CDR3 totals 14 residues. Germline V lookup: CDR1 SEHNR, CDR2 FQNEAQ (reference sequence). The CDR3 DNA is TGTGCCAGCAGCTTTGTCGGCCAGGGTACTGAAGCTTTCTTT. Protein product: CASSFVGQGTEAFF.

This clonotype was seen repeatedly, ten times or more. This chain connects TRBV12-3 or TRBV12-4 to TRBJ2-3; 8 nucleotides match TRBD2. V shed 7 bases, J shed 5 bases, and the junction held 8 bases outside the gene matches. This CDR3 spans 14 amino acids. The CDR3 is CASTPGGAGDTQYF. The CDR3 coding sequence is TGTGCCAGCACTCCCGGGGGGGCCGGAGATACGCAGTATTTT.

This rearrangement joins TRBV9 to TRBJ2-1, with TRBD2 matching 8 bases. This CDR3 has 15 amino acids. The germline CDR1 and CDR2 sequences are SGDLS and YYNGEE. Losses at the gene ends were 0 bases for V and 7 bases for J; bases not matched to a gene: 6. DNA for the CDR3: TGTGCCAGCAGCGTAGAACGTAGCGGGGAAAATGAGCAGTTCTTC. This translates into CASSVERSGENEQFF.

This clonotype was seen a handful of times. The chain's CDR3 is CSAGTDVHEQYF. In DNA form, the CDR3 reads TGCAGCGCCGGTACGGACGTTCACGAGCAGTACTTC. The chain has TRBV29-1 and TRBJ2-7; D not certain. Trimming took off 7 bases at V and 5 bases at J, with 15 bases between the two ends. The CDR3 covers 12 residues. CDR1 and CDR2 from the germline V gene are SQVTM and ANQGSEA.

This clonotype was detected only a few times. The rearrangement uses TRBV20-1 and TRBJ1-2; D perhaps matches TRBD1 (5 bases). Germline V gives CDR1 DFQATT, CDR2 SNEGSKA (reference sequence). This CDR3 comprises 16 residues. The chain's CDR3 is CSADPQYRGFVYGYTF. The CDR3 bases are TGCAGCGCCGACCCCCAGTACCGGGGGTTCGTCTATGGCTACACCTTC.

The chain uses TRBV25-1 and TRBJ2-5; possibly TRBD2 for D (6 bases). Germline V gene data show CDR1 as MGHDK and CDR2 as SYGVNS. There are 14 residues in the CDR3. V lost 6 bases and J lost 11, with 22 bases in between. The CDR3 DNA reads TGTGCCAGCAGCGTAGCGGCCACCTACAATGAGCAGTACTTC. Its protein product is CASSVAATYNEQYF.

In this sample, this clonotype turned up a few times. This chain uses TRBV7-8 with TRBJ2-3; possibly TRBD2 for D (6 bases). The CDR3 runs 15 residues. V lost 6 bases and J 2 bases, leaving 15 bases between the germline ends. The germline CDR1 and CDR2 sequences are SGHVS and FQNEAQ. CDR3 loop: CASRLSGYHTDTQYF. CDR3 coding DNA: TGTGCCAGCAGATTAAGCGGGTATCACACAGATACGCAGTATTTT.

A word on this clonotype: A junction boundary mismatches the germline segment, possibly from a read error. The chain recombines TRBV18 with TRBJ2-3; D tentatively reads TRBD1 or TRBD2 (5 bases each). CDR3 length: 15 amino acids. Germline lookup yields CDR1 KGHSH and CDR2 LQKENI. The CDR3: CASRTGRGVSDPQYF. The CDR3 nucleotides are TGTGCCAGCCGGACCGGACGGGGCGTCTCAGATCCGCAGTATTTT.

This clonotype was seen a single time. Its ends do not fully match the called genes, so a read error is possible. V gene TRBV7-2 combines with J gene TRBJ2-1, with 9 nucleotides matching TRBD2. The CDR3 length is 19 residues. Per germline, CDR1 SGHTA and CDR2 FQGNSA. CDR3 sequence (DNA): TGCGCCAGCAGCTCGGGGGTTAGCGGGAGCGGGGTCTCCTACAATGAGCAGTTCTTC. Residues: CASSSGVSGSGVSYNEQFF.

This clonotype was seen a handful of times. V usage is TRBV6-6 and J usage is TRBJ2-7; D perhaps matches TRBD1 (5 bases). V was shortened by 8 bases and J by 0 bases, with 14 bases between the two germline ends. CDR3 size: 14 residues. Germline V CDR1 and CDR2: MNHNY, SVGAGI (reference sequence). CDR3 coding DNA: TGTGCCAGCTCCATAGGGGTGAGCTCCTACGAGCAGTACTTC. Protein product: CASSIGVSSYEQYF.

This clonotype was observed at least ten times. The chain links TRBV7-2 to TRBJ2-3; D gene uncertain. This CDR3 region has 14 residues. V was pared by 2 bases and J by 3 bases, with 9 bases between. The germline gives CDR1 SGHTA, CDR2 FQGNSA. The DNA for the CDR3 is TGTGCCAGCAGCTTAAGCCTGACGACAGATACGCAGTATTTT. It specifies CASSLSLTTDTQYF.

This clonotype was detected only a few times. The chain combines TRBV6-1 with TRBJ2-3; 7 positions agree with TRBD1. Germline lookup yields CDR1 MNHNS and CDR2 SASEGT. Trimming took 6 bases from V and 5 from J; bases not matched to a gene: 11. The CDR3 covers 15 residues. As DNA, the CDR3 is TGTGCCAGCAGATCGGACCCGGGACAGAAAGATACGCAGTATTTT. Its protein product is CASRSDPGQKDTQYF.

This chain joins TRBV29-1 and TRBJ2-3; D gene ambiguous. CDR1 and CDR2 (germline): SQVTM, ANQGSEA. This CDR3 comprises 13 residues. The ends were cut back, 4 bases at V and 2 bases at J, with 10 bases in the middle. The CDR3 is CSVGSGFTDTQYF. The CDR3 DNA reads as TGCAGCGTTGGATCCGGATTCACAGATACGCAGTATTTT.

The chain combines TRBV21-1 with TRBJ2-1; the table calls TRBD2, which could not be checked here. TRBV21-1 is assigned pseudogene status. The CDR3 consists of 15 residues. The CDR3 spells CASTARDCPYNEQFF. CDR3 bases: TGTGCCAGCACCGCCCGGGACTGCCCCTACAATGAGCAGTTCTTC.

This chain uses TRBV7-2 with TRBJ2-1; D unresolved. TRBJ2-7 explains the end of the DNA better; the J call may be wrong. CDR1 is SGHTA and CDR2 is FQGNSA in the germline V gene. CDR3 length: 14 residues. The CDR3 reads CASNPTWLYNEQYF. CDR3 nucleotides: TGTGCCAGCAACCCAACGTGGCTTTACAATGAGCAGTACTTC.

The CDR3 sequence is CASSTGQDTEAFF. The DNA of the CDR3 is TGCGCCAGCAGCACAGGACAGGACACTGAAGCTTTCTTT. The chain uses TRBV5-1 and TRBJ1-1, with 7 bases lining up with TRBD1. CDR1 is SGHRS and CDR2 is YFSETQ in the germline V gene. The CDR3 totals 13 residues. The V segment lost 4 bases and the J segment 3 bases; nucleotides outside the gene matches: 3. Complete variable domain (other parts from reference TRBV5-1 and TRBJ1-1): KAGVTQTPRYLIKTRGQQVTLSCSPISGHRSVSWYQQTPGQGLQFLFEYFSETQRNKGNFPGRFSGRQFSNSRSEMNVSTLELGDSALYLCASSTGQDTEAFFGQGTRLTVV.

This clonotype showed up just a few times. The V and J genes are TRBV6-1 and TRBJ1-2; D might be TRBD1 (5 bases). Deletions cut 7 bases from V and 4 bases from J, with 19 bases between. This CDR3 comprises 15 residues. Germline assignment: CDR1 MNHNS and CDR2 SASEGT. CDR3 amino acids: CASIWTVDTRYGYTF. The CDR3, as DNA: TGTGCCAGCATCTGGACGGTGGACACTCGCTATGGCTACACCTTC.

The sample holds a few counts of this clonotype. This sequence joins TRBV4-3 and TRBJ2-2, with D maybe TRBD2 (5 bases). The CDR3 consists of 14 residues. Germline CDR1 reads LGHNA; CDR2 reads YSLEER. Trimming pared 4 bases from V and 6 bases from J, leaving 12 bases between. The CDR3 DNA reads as TGCGCCAGCAGCCCGCGTTCCGGGGCCGGGGAGCTGTTTTTT. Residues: CASSPRSGAGELFF.

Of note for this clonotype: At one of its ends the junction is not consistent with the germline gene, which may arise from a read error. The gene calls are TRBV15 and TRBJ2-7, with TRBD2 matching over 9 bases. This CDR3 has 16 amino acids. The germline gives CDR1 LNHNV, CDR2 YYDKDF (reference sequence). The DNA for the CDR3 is TGTGCCACCAGCAGAAGGCCGACTAGCGGTGACTACGAGCGGTACTTC. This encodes CATSRRPTSGDYERYF.

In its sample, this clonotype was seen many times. In DNA, the CDR3 is TGTGCCAGCAGTTTTTTGGGCGCCTACGAGCAGTACTTC. It yields the protein CASSFLGAYEQYF. The V and J genes are TRBV28 and TRBJ2-7; D gene uncertain. The CDR3 runs 13 residues. Germline lookup yields CDR1 MDHEN and CDR2 SYDVKM. V lost 3 bases to trimming and J lost 2 bases, with 8 bases between them.

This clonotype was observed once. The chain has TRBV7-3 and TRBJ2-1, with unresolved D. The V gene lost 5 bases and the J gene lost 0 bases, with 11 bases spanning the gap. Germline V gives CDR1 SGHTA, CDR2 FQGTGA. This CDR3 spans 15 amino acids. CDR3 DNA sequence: TGTGCCAGCAGCACTGTCGCGACCTCCTACAATGAGCAGTTCTTC. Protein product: CASSTVATSYNEQFF.

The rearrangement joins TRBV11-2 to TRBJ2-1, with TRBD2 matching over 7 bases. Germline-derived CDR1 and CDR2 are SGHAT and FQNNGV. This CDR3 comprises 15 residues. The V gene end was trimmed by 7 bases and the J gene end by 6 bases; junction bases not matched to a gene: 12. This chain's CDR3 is CASIPSGVSLNEQFF. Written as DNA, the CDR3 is TGTGCCAGCATTCCGAGCGGGGTTTCCCTCAATGAGCAGTTCTTC.

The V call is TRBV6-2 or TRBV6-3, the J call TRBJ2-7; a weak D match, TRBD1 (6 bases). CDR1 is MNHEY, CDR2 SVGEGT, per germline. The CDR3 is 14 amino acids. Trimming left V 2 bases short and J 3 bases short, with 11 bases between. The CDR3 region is CASSYRPGDYEQYF. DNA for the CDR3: TGTGCCAGCAGTTACCGACCAGGGGACTACGAGCAGTACTTC.